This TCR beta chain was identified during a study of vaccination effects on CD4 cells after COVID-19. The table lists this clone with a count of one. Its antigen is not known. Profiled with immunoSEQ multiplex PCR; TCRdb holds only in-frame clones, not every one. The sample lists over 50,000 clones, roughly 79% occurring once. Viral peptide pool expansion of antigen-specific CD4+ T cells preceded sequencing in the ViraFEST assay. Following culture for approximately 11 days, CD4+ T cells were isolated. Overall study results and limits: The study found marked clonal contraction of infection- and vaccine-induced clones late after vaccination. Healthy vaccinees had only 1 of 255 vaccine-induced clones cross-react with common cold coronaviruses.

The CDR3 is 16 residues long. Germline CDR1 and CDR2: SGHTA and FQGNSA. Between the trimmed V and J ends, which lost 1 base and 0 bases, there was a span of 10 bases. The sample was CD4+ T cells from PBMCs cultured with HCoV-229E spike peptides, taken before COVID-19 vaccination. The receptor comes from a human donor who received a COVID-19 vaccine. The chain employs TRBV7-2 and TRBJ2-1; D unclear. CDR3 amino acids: CASSLDVDPSYNEQFF. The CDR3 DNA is TGTGCCAGCAGCTTAGATGTAGACCCCTCCTACAATGAGCAGTTCTTC. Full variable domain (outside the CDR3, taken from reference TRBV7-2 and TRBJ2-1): GAGVSQSPSNKVTEKGKDVELRCDPISGHTALYWYRQSLGQGLEFLIYFQGNSAPDKSGLPSDRFSAERTGGSVSTLTIQRTQQEDSAVYLCASSLDVDPSYNEQFFGPGTRLTVL.